The rows below give T cell receptor beta chains drawn from one sample of a study of T-cell reconstitution after alpha-beta-depleted transplantation in children. A single record per CDR3 protein comes from TCRdb applying MiXCR to the PCR reads. The sample comprises about 350,000 distinct CDR3 sequences, more than 10% of which are singletons, and about 3.9% rests with the top ten. This sample comprised PBMCs, obtained from the stem cell graft. All receptors derive from a human donor who donated a stem cell graft to a child with Fanconi anemia. Each CDR3 is given with its conserved first and last residue. D genes are given only for firm matches.

NA	TRBV5-1	TRBJ1-2	CASRMDGGMAYGYTF
NA	TRBV12-3/TRBV12-4	TRBJ2-2	CASSFLQGNTGELFF
TRBD1	TRBV20-1	TRBJ1-5	CSALGGGFYSNQPQHF
NA	TRBV5-6	TRBJ1-6	CASNQRDINSPLHF
NA	TRBV28	TRBJ1-5	CASRGGGYSNQPQHF
NA	TRBV18	TRBJ2-1	CASSPGGHEQFF
TRBD1	TRBV6-5	TRBJ1-4	CASSYSWTGGNEKLFF
NA	TRBV20-1	TRBJ2-7	CSASTAFSYEQYF
TRBD2	TRBV9	TRBJ2-7	CASSASGLEGYEQYF
NA	TRBV3-1	TRBJ2-1	CASSPLTRPLAF
NA	TRBV7-9	TRBJ2-1	CASNVDSSYNEQFF
NA	TRBV19	TRBJ1-5	CASSMEGRGWQPQHF
NA	TRBV7-9	TRBJ2-5	CASSPPGGVGLKETQYF
NA	TRBV4-3	TRBJ2-3	CASSRRLTAQTSTDTQYF
TRBD1	TRBV12-3/TRBV12-4	TRBJ2-5	CASLFGQGYQETQYF
NA	TRBV12-3/TRBV12-4	TRBJ1-1	CASSLEVGTEAFF
TRBD1	TRBV20-1	TRBJ2-5	CSAETGGETQYF
NA	TRBV10-3	TRBJ2-1	CAISPGADEQFF
TRBD1	TRBV7-9	TRBJ2-3	CASSLGQGLNTDTQYF
NA	TRBV9	TRBJ2-3	CASSVAATDTQYF
NA	TRBV12-3/TRBV12-4	TRBJ1-1	CASSFQTGTEAFF
TRBD2	TRBV12-3/TRBV12-4	TRBJ2-3	CASSSGLAGSTDTQYF
NA	TRBV5-6	TRBJ2-2	CASSLVAGFAGELFF
NA	TRBV29-1	TRBJ2-1	CSVEDGGGAAYNEQFF
NA	TRBV20-1	TRBJ1-2	CSARPEWAGDPYGYTF
NA	TRBV18	TRBJ2-2	CASSPRRGNTGELFF
TRBD1	TRBV6-1	TRBJ2-7	CASSLDRSNEQYF
NA	TRBV7-2	TRBJ2-2	CASSAGGRGLFF
TRBD1	TRBV4-2	TRBJ1-5	CASSLDREQPQHF
NA	TRBV6-5	TRBJ2-5	CASSYRERLQETQYF
NA	TRBV9	TRBJ2-3	CASSPPWGRNTDTQYF
NA	TRBV6-2/TRBV6-3	TRBJ1-5	CASRGPSSNQPQHF